These 12 T cell receptor beta chains were sequenced from one sample in a study of cytomegalovirus exposure and HLA in healthy donors. The PCR contained 60 Vbeta and 13 Jbeta primers. The table came from immunoSEQ multiplex PCR; TCRdb's copy has only in-frame clones and leaves some out. The profile shows about 200,000 clones, around 77% of them singletons. The sequencing sample was made of PBMCs. These receptor sequences come from a woman aged 25-40 years in good health and CMV-seronegative.

As concerns this clone: At one end, the junction sequence differs from germline, possibly due to a read error. DNA of the CDR3: TGTACCAGCAGCGTAGGACTAGCGGGGCAGTACAATGAGCAGTTCTTC. Amino acid sequence: CTSSVGLAGQYNEQFF. V and J are TRBV9 and TRBJ2-1, with TRBD2 identical over 12 bases. The CDR3 is 16 amino acids. The germline gives CDR1 SGDLS, CDR2 YYNGEE.

The rearrangement uses TRBV18 and TRBJ2-5; TRBD2 agrees at 14 bases. CDR3 length equals 17 residues. In germline, CDR1 is KGHSH, CDR2 LQKENI. With V trimmed by 3 bases and J by 5 bases, 8 bases remained unmatched. CDR3 in DNA: TGTGCCAGCTCACCGGGGACTAGCGGGAGTGGAGAGGAGACCCAGTACTTC. It encodes CASSPGTSGSGEETQYF. Variable domain in full (rest from reference TRBV18 and TRBJ2-5): NAGVMQNPRHLVRRRGQEARLRCSPMKGHSHVYWYRQLPEEGLKFMVYLQKENIIDESGMPKERFSAEFPKEGPSILRIQQVVRGDSAAYFCASSPGTSGSGEETQYFGPGTRLLVL.

With regard to this clone: Different DNA sequences within this sample yield the same CDR3. The chain couples TRBV5-1 to TRBJ2-2; D gene ambiguous. Trimming left V 4 bases short and J 8 bases short, with 18 bases between. The germline gives CDR1 SGHRS, CDR2 YFSETQ. The CDR3 consists of 15 residues. The CDR3 DNA is TGCGCCAGCAGCCTAAGACTCCCTACGCCGGGGGAGCTGTTTTTT. Translation gives CASSLRLPTPGELFF.

The chain is built from TRBV27 and TRBJ2-7; D ambiguous. The CDR3 extends over 15 amino acids. V gave up 5 bases and J gave up 1 base, with 15 bases separating them. Germline CDR1 and CDR2: MNHEY and SMNVEV (reference sequence). The CDR3 nucleotides read TGTGCCAGCAGTCCCAATTGGGCAGTTTCCTACGAGCAGTACTTC. Translating it yields CASSPNWAVSYEQYF.

In this sample, this clone turned up a few times. The chain combines TRBV5-4 with TRBJ2-3; the D gene is possibly TRBD1 (6 bases). In germline, CDR1 is SGHNT, CDR2 YYREEE (reference sequence). There are 19 residues in the CDR3. The germline V and J ends were trimmed by 3 bases and 2 bases, with 25 bases remaining between them. CDR3 DNA: TGTGCCAGCAGCTCTCCGAATATCCGGGACACTGTTCCCACAGATACGCAGTATTTT. The encoded protein is CASSSPNIRDTVPTDTQYF. Combining the CDR3 with reference TRBV5-4 and TRBJ2-3 gives the whole variable domain ETGVTQSPTHLIKTRGQQVTLRCSSQSGHNTVSWYQQALGQGPQFIFQYYREEENGRGNFPPRFSGLQFPNYSSELNVNALELDDSALYLCASSSPNIRDTVPTDTQYFGPGTRLTVL.

This clone has more than one count but fewer than ten. The gene calls are TRBV7-2 and TRBJ2-7, with 7 bases that match TRBD1. The CDR3 covers 14 residues. In germline, CDR1 is SGHTA, CDR2 FQGNSA. Trimming took 6 bases from V and 2 from J; bases not matched to a gene: 7. Here the CDR3 reads CASRAGTVAYEQYF. CDR3 coding DNA: TGTGCCAGCAGGGCCGGGACAGTAGCCTACGAGCAGTACTTC.

The V gene is TRBV5-5, the J gene TRBJ1-3, with 8 positions matching TRBD1. Trimming removed 5 bases from V and 0 bases from J; junction bases left unmatched: 7. The CDR3 is made up of 16 amino acids. Germline assignment: CDR1 SGHKS and CDR2 YYEKEE (reference sequence). CDR3 coding DNA: TGTGCCAGCAGTCAGCCGGACAGGGACTCTGGAAACACCATATATTTT. Encoded protein: CASSQPDRDSGNTIYF. Using reference TRBV5-5 and TRBJ1-3 for the parts outside the CDR3, the full variable domain is DAGVTQSPTHLIKTRGQQVTLRCSPISGHKSVSWYQQVLGQGPQFIFQYYEKEERGRGNFPDRFSARQFPNYSSELNVNALLLGDSALYLCASSQPDRDSGNTIYFGEGSWLTVV.

There are a few counts of this clone. This chain uses TRBV28 with TRBJ1-5, with 7 bases that match TRBD1. Germline CDR1 MDHEN, CDR2 SYDVKM. The trim removed 5 bases at V and 0 bases at J, leaving 4 bases unmatched. The CDR3 is 15 amino acids. This CDR3 reads CASSNRGYSNQPQHF. CDR3 sequence (DNA): TGTGCCAGCAGTAACAGGGGTTATAGCAATCAGCCCCAGCATTTT.

V usage is TRBV14 and J usage is TRBJ1-3; D possibly corresponds to TRBD1 (5 bases). Trimming took 1 base from V and 8 from J, leaving 9 bases between them. The CDR3 covers 13 residues. The germline CDR1 and CDR2 sequences are SGHDN and FVKESK. DNA for the CDR3: TGTGCCAGCAGCCAAGGGACATCGGACACCATATATTTT. It encodes CASSQGTSDTIYF.

The chain has TRBV9 and TRBJ1-2; the D is unclear. The germline V and J ends were trimmed by 0 bases and 4 bases, with 22 bases remaining between them. The CDR3 is made up of 18 amino acids. Germline loops: CDR1 SGDLS, CDR2 YYNGEE. The CDR3 protein is CASSVAGEQLQFFYGYTF. The DNA for the CDR3 is TGTGCCAGCAGCGTAGCCGGGGAACAGCTACAATTTTTCTATGGCTACACCTTC.

The CDR3 coding sequence is TGCGCCAGCAGCCAAGTTCCCCCAGGGTACTCCGAGCAGTACTTC. Protein sequence: CASSQVPPGYSEQYF. This sequence joins TRBV4-1 and TRBJ2-7; tentatively, D is TRBD1 (5 bases). CDR3 length: 15 residues. Per the germline V gene, CDR1 is MGHRA and CDR2 is YSYEKL. V lost 1 base and J lost 6, with 16 bases in between.

CDR3: CASSRIGANYGYTF. CDR3 sequence (DNA): TGTGCCAGCAGCCGCATAGGGGCTAACTATGGCTACACCTTC. This chain joins TRBV27 and TRBJ1-2; D may be TRBD1 (5 bases). Germline-derived CDR1 and CDR2 are MNHEY and SMNVEV (reference sequence). The CDR3 covers 14 residues. V lost 6 bases to trimming and J lost 0 bases, with 11 bases between them.